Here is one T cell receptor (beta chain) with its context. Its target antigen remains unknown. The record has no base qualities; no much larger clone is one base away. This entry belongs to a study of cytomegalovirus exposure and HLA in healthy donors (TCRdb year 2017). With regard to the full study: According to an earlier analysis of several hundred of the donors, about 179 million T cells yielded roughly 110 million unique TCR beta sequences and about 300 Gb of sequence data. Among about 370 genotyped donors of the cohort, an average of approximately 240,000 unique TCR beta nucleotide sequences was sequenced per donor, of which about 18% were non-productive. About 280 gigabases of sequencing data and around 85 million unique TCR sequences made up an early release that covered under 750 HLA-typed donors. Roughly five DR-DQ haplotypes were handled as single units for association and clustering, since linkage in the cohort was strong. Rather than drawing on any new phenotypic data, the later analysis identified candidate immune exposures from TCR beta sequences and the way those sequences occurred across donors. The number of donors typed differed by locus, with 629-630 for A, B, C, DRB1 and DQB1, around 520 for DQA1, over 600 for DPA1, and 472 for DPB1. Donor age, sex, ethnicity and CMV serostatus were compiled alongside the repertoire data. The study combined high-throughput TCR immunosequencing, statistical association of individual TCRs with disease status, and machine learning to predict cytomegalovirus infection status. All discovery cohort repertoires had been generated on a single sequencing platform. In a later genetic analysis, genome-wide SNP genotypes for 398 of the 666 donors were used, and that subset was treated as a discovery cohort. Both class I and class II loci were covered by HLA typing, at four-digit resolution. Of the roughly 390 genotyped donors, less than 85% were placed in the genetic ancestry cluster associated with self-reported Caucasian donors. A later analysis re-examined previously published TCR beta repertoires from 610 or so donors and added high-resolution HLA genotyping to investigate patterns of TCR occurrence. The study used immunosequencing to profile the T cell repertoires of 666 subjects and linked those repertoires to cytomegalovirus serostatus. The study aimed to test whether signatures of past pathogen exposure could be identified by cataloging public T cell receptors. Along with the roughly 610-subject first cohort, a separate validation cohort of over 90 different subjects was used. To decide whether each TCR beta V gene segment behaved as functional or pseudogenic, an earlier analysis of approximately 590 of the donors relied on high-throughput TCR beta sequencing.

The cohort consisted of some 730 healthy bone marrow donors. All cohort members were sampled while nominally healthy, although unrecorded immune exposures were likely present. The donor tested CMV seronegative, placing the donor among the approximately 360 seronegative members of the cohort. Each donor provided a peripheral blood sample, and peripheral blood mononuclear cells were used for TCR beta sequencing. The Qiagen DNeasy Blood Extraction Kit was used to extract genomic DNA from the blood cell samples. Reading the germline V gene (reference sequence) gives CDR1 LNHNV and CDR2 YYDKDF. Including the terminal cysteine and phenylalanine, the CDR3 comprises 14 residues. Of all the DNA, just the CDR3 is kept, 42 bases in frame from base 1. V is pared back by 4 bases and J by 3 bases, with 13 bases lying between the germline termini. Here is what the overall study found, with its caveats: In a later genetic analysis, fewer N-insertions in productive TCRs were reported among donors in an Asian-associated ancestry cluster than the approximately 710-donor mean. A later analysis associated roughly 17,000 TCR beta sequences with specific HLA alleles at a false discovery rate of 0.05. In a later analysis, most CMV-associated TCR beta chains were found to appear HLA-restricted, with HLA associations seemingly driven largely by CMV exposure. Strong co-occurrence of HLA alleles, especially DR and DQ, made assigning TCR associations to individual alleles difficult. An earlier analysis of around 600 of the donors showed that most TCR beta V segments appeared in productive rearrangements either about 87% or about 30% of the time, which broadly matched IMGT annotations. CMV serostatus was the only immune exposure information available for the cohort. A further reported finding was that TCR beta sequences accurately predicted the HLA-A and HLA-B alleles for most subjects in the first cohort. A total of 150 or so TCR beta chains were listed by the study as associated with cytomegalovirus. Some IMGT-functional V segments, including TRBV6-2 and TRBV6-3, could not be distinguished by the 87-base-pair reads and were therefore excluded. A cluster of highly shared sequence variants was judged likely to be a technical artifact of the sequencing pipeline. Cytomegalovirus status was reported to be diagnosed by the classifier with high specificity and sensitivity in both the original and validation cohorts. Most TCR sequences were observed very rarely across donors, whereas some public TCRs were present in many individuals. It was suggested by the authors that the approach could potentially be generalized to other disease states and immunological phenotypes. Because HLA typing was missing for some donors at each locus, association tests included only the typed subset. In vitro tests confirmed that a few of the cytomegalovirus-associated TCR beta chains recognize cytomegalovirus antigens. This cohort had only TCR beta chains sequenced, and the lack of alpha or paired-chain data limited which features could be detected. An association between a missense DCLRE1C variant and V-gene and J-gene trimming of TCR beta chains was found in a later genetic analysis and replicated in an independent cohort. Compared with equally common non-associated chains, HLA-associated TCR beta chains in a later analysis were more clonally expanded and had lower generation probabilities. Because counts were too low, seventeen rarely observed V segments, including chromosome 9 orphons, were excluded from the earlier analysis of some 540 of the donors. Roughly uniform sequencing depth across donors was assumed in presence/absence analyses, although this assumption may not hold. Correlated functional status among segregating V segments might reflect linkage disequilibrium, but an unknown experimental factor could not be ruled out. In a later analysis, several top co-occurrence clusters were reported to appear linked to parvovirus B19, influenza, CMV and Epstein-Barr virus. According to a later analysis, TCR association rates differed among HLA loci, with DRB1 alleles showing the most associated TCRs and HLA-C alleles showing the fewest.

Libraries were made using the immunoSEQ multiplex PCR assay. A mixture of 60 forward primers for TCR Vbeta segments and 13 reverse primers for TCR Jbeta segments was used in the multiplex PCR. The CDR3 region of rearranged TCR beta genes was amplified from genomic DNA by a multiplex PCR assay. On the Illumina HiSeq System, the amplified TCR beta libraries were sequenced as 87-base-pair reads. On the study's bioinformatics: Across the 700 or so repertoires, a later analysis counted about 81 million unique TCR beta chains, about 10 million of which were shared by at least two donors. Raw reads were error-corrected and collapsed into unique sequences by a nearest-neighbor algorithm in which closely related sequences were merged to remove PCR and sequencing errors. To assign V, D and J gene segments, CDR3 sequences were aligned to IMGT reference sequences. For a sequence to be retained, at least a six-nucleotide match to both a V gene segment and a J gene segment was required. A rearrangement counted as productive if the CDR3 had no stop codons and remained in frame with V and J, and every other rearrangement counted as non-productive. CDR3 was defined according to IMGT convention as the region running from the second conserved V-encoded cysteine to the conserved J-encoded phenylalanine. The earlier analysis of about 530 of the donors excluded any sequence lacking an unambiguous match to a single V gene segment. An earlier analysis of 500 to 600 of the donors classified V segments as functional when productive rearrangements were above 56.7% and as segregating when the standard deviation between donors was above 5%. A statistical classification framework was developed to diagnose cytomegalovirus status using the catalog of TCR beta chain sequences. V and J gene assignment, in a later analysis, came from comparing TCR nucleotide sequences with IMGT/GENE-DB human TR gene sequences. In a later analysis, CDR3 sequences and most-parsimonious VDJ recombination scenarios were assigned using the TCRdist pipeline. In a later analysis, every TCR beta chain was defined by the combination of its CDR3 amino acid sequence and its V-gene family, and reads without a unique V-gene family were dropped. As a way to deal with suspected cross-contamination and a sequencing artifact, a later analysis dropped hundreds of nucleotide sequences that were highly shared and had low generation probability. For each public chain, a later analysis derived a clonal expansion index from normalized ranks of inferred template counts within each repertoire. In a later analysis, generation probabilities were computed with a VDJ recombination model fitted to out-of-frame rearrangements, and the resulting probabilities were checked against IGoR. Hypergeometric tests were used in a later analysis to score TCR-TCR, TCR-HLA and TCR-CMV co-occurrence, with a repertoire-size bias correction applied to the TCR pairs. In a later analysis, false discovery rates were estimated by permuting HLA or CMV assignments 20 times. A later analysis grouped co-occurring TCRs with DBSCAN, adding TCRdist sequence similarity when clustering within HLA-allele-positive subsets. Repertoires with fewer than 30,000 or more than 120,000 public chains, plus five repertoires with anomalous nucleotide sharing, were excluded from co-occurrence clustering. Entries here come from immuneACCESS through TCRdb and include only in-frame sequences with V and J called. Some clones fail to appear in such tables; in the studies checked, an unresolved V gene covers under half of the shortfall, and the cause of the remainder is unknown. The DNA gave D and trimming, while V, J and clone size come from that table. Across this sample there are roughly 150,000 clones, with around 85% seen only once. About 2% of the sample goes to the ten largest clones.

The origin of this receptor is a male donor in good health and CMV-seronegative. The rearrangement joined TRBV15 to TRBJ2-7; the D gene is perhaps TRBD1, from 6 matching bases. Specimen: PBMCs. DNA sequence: TGTGCCACCAGCAACCTTGGACAGTACTACGAGCAGTACTTC. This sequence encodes CATSNLGQYYEQYF.